The following is a T cell receptor beta chain sequence with its context. Its cognate antigen is unknown. The assay was immunoSEQ multiplex PCR, and TCRdb's table has in-frame clones only and misses some. This repertoire shows approximately 75,000 clones, around four fifths found once; its top ten account for roughly 0.6%. This sample was included in a study of CD4 T cell repertoires in COVID-19. General observations from the study: Several top expanded SARS-CoV-2-reactive clonotypes were shared by two or three memory subsets.

Deletions cut 1 base from V and 8 bases from J, with 8 bases between. This CDR3 contains 12 residues. The germline CDR1 and CDR2 sequences are MDHEN and SYDVKM. The source was CD4+ T cells from peripheral blood, collected after recovery from COVID-19. The clonotype originates from a human donor who had COVID-19. This chain joins TRBV28 and TRBJ1-2; D may be TRBD1 (5 bases). The CDR3 DNA sequence: TGTGCCAGCAGTTTATCACAGGCGGGCTACACCTTC. As protein: CASSLSQAGYTF.